These 21 T cell receptor beta chains were all obtained from the same sample, sequenced in a study of blood T cell repertoires in COVID-19. Profiling relied on immunoSEQ multiplex PCR, and the TCRdb table lists in-frame clones only, not all of them. The sample has roughly 420,000 clones, approximately 88% seen once. Sequenced sample: PBMCs or T cells enriched from blood (not recorded which). Every receptor here comes from a woman under 40 with acute COVID-19.

This clone has a single count. This sequence joins TRBV12-5 and TRBJ1-4; D is perhaps TRBD1 (5 bases). Trimming took 4 bases from V and 5 from J, leaving 17 bases between them. The CDR3 is 16 amino acids. The V gene's germline CDR1 is LGHNT and CDR2 FRNRAP. The CDR3 region is CASGSLLGRRNEKLFF. For the CDR3, the DNA is TGTGCTAGTGGTTCCCTCTTGGGGCGGCGGAATGAAAAACTGTTTTTT.

The chain is built from TRBV10-1 and TRBJ1-1; D ambiguous. The CDR3 sequence is 15 residues long. Trimming pared 0 bases from V and 4 bases from J, leaving 12 bases between. CDR1 is WNHNN, CDR2 SYGVQD, per germline (reference sequence). The CDR3 region has the DNA TGCGCCAGCAGTGAGTCGATCGGGAAGGGCACTGAAGCTTTCTTT. Translating it yields CASSESIGKGTEAFF.

This clone was detected a few times. The chain has TRBV6-5 and TRBJ1-2; tentative D call: TRBD1 (5 bases). The CDR3 is 16 amino acids. CDR1 and CDR2 (germline): MNHEY, SVGAGI. V was trimmed by 0 bases and J by 3 bases, leaving 14 bases between them. The DNA of the CDR3 is TGTGCCAGCAGTTACTCGATATCCGGGACTCACTATGGCTACACCTTC. Protein: CASSYSISGTHYGYTF.

The chain employs TRBV11-2 and TRBJ1-5, with a tentative D call TRBD1 (5 bases). V lost 0 bases and J 6 bases, leaving 9 bases between the germline ends. The CDR3 runs 14 residues. Germline V gene data show CDR1 as SGHAT and CDR2 as FQNNGV. The CDR3 DNA is TGTGCCAGCAGCTTAGATTCAGGGTTTCAGCCCCAGCATTTT. Its translation is CASSLDSGFQPQHF.

The genes are TRBV6-2 or TRBV6-3 and TRBJ1-5; tentatively, D is TRBD1 (6 bases). V was clipped by 2 bases and J by 4 bases, with 12 bases between them. In germline, CDR1 is MNHEY, CDR2 SVGEGT. CDR3 length: 15 amino acids. The DNA for the CDR3 is TGTGCCAGCAGTTACGTAGGGGGGGCTAATCAGCCCCAGCATTTT. This gives the protein CASSYVGGANQPQHF.

This clone was seen a single time. The V and J genes are TRBV19 and TRBJ1-2, with D hard to call. Deletions cut 4 bases from V and 8 bases from J, with 17 bases between. The CDR3 contains 14 residues. Germline loops: CDR1 LNHDA, CDR2 SQIVND (reference sequence). The DNA of the CDR3 is TGTGCCAGTAGTACCGGAGGTGGTGGGTCCGGCTACACCTTC. This gives the protein CASSTGGGGSGYTF.

The chain links TRBV4-3 to TRBJ2-3; 7 bases are shared with TRBD2. CDR3 size: 16 residues. V trimming: 1 base; J trimming: 2 bases; junction bases outside the gene matches: 6. Germline assignment: CDR1 LGHNA and CDR2 YSLEER. CDR3 nucleotide sequence: TGCGCCAGCAGCCAAGGGGGCGGGGGTTTCACAGATACGCAGTATTTT. Its protein product is CASSQGGGGFTDTQYF.

This chain connects TRBV12-3 or TRBV12-4 to TRBJ1-1; D gene ambiguous. This CDR3 contains 8 residues. The ends were cut back, 9 bases at V and 10 bases at J, with 6 bases in the middle. This CDR3 reads CARTRAFF. The CDR3 nucleotides are TGTGCCAGGACAAGAGCTTTCTTT.

This chain joins TRBV7-9 and TRBJ1-4; a possible D gene is TRBD1 (5 bases). The length of the CDR3 is 16 residues. Germline-derived CDR1 and CDR2 are SEHNR and FQNEAQ (reference sequence). V dropped 5 bases and J dropped 3 bases, with 16 bases sitting between them. The CDR3 is CASSPGDGWANEKLFF. The CDR3 bases are TGTGCCAGCAGCCCGGGGGACGGATGGGCTAATGAAAAACTGTTTTTT.

The rearrangement uses TRBV27 and TRBJ1-5; TRBD1 matches at 7 bases. The CDR3 extends over 16 amino acids. J was trimmed by 5 bases and V by 5 bases; bases with no gene match: 12. Per the germline V gene, CDR1 is MNHEY and CDR2 is SMNVEV (reference sequence). The CDR3 DNA sequence: TGTGCCAGCAGTATCAAGGGGGCTAGCGCCGATCAGCCCCAGCATTTT. Its protein product is CASSIKGASADQPQHF.

The rearrangement joins TRBV18 to TRBJ1-3; 7 bases are a match to TRBD1. J lost 4 bases, V lost 4 bases, and 4 bases had no gene match. CDR3 length: 14 amino acids. The germline gives CDR1 KGHSH, CDR2 LQKENI. The CDR3 region has the DNA TGTGCCAGCTCACTCGGGACAGAAGGAAACACCATATATTTT. Its protein product is CASSLGTEGNTIYF.

This clone was seen just once. The J gene is TRBJ1-6, the V gene TRBV4-1; no firm D call. The CDR3 runs 20 residues. Germline V CDR1 and CDR2: MGHRA, YSYEKL. V lost 0 bases to trimming and J lost 0 bases, with 18 bases between them. In DNA form, the CDR3 reads TGCGCCAGCAGCCAAGATGCCCCTCTGGCTCCTAGCTCCTATAATTCACCCCTCCACTTT. The encoded protein is CASSQDAPLAPSSYNSPLHF.

The genes are TRBV19 and TRBJ2-3, with 7 bases lining up with TRBD2. This CDR3 is built from 16 residues. Unmatched junction bases numbered 11, after V lost 5 bases and J lost 3 bases. Germline assignment: CDR1 LNHDA and CDR2 SQIVND (reference sequence). CDR3 sequence (DNA): TGTGCCAGTAGTCCGACCGGGACTAAGGTGACAGATACGCAGTATTTT. This encodes CASSPTGTKVTDTQYF.

The chain couples TRBV2 to TRBJ2-7; 8 nucleotides line up with TRBD1. The CDR3 length is 15 residues. With 6 bases clipped from V and 6 bases from J, the junction kept 13 bases outside the gene matches. The germline V gene encodes CDR1 SNHLY and CDR2 FYNNEI. CDR3 nucleotide sequence: TGTGCCAGCAGCCCTCAGGTCAGGGGGCCTGGCGAGCAGTACTTC. It specifies CASSPQVRGPGEQYF. Supplemented by reference TRBV2 and TRBJ2-7, the full variable domain reads EPEVTQTPSHQVTQMGQEVILRCVPISNHLYFYWYRQILGQKVEFLVSFYNNEISEKSEIFDDQFSVERPDGSNFTLKIRSTKLEDSAMYFCASSPQVRGPGEQYFGPGTRLTVT.

The gene calls are TRBV19 and TRBJ1-2, with 9 bases identical to TRBD1. CDR1 LNHDA and CDR2 SQIVND come from the germline V gene (reference sequence). V was pared by 2 bases and J by 8 bases, with 9 bases of the junction left unmatched. There are 15 residues in the CDR3. The CDR3 here is CASSISGQGLNGYTF. The DNA for the CDR3 is TGTGCCAGTAGTATATCGGGACAGGGTTTGAACGGCTACACCTTC.

The sample holds one count of this clone. This chain connects TRBV7-3 to TRBJ1-6, with D uncertain. Germline V lookup: CDR1 SGHTA, CDR2 FQGTGA. Trimming stripped 4 bases from V and 10 bases from J, with 11 bases between. This CDR3 has 13 amino acids. For the CDR3, the DNA is TGTGCCAGCAGCTCAGAGGCTGAGTCACCCCTCCACTTT. This sequence encodes CASSSEAESPLHF.

The chain employs TRBV11-2 and TRBJ2-1, with TRBD1 matching 9 bases. V lost 8 bases to trimming and J lost 2 bases; unmatched junction nucleotides: 7. The germline V gene encodes CDR1 SGHAT and CDR2 FQNNGV. The CDR3 has 15 amino acids. CDR3 sequence (DNA): TGTGCCAGCCTACAGGGGGCCCCCCCCTACAATGAGCAGTTCTTC. Its translation is CASLQGAPPYNEQFF.

A remark on this clone: Other DNA sequences of this sample code for an identical CDR3. V and J are TRBV2 and TRBJ2-7; D not resolved. Trimming cost V 3 bases and J 3 bases, with 3 bases left between them. The CDR3 contains 11 residues. Looked up from germline, CDR1 is SNHLY and CDR2 is FYNNEI. CDR3 in DNA: TGTGCCAGCAGTGACAGCTACGAGCAGTACTTC. As protein: CASSDSYEQYF.

In its sample, this clone was seen a few times. The rearrangement joins TRBV6-5 to TRBJ2-1; 7 bases line up with TRBD2. The CDR3 contains 13 residues. Germline V CDR1 and CDR2: MNHEY, SVGAGI. V was clipped by 5 bases and J by 2 bases; unmatched bases: 0. As DNA, the CDR3 is TGTGCCAGCAGTCTAGCGGCCTACAATGAGCAGTTCTTC. Translated: CASSLAAYNEQFF.

The genes are TRBV4-3 and TRBJ1-2, with D possibly matching TRBD1 (5 bases). V was pared by 3 bases and J by 4 bases, with 12 bases between. The CDR3 loop spans 14 amino acids. The germline CDR1 and CDR2 sequences are LGHNA and YSLEER. CDR3 region: CASSQRGGVYGYTF. CDR3 coding DNA: TGCGCCAGCAGCCAGAGGGGAGGGGTCTATGGCTACACCTTC.

A single count supports this clone. The rearrangement links TRBV25-1 to TRBJ2-3; the D gene is possibly TRBD2 (5 bases). The CDR3 runs to 16 residues. Germline-derived CDR1 and CDR2 are MGHDK and SYGVNS. Trimming pared 3 bases from V and 2 bases from J, leaving 15 bases between. The CDR3 spells CASSDTRGWPTDTQYF. The CDR3 DNA reads TGTGCCAGCAGTGATACCCGCGGGTGGCCCACAGATACGCAGTATTTT.